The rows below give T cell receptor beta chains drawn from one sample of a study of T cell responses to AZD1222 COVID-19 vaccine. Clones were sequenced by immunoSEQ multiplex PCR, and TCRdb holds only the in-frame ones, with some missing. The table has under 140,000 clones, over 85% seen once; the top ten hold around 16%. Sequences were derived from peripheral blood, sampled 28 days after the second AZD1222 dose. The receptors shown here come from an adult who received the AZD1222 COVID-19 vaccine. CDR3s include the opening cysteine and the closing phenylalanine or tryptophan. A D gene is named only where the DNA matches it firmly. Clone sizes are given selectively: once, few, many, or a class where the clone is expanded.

CDR3: CASSLDRLGDTQYF
DNA: TGCGCCAGCAGCTTAGATAGGCTAGGAGATACGCAGTATTTT
V: TRBV5-1
D: .
J: TRBJ2-3
size: .

CDR3: CASGGTEAFF
DNA: TGTGCCAGCGGGGGGACTGAAGCTTTCTTT
V: TRBV2
D: .
J: TRBJ1-1
size: .

CDR3: CASSRGPSDSYSNQPQHF
DNA: TGTGCCAGCAGCCGAGGTCCGTCAGACTCTTATAGCAATCAGCCCCAGCATTTT
V: TRBV7-9
D: .
J: TRBJ1-5
size: .

CDR3: CASSTYRGINTEAFF
DNA: TGTGCCAGCAGTACCTACAGGGGAATTAACACTGAAGCTTTCTTT
V: TRBV28
D: TRBD1
J: TRBJ1-1
size: .

CDR3: CASSYEQGKIRETQYF
DNA: TGTGCCAGCAGTTACGAACAGGGGAAGATACGAGAGACCCAGTACTTC
V: TRBV6-2/TRBV6-3
D: TRBD1
J: TRBJ2-5
size: .

CDR3: CAGGAAQYF
DNA: TGTGCCGGGGGGGCGGCGCAGTACTTC
V: TRBV9
D: .
J: TRBJ2-7
size: .

CDR3: CASTQTSGGADTQYF
DNA: TGTGCCAGCACACAGACTAGCGGGGGTGCAGATACGCAGTATTTT
V: TRBV7-9
D: TRBD2
J: TRBJ2-3
size: .

CDR3: CASSLTGTAYEQYF
DNA: TGTGCCAGCAGCTTAACCGGGACAGCATACGAGCAGTACTTC
V: TRBV5-5
D: TRBD1
J: TRBJ2-7
size: .

CDR3: CASSATGSTNEKLFF
DNA: TGTGCCAGCAGCGCAACAGGGTCAACTAATGAAAAACTGTTTTTT
V: TRBV5-6
D: .
J: TRBJ1-4
size: once

CDR3: CASSLGAGGPLVADTQYF
DNA: TGTGCCAGCAGCCTTGGAGCGGGAGGGCCTTTGGTGGCAGATACGCAGTATTTT
V: TRBV11-3
D: TRBD2
J: TRBJ2-3
size: .

CDR3: CSVEDQSRAGGEAFF
DNA: TGCAGCGTTGAAGATCAGAGCAGGGCGGGGGGTGAAGCTTTCTTT
V: TRBV29-1
D: .
J: TRBJ1-1
size: .

CDR3: CAISERTGDNSPLHF
DNA: TGTGCCATCAGTGAGCGGACAGGGGATAATTCACCCCTCCACTTT
V: TRBV10-3
D: TRBD1
J: TRBJ1-6
size: .

CDR3: CASSPTSGTSRDNEQFF
DNA: TGTGCCAGCAGCCCCACCAGCGGGACTAGCAGAGACAATGAGCAGTTCTTC
V: TRBV7-6
D: TRBD2
J: TRBJ2-1
size: few

CDR3: CASSEGLAGGPDTQYF
DNA: TGTGCCAGCAGTGAGGGACTAGCGGGAGGGCCAGATACGCAGTATTTT
V: TRBV6-4
D: TRBD2
J: TRBJ2-3
size: .

CDR3: CSVEGEAQAKNIQYF
DNA: TGCAGCGTTGAGGGGGAGGCTCAAGCCAAAAACATTCAGTACTTC
V: TRBV29-1
D: .
J: TRBJ2-4
size: once

CDR3: CASSLGDRYEQYF
DNA: TGTGCCAGCAGCTTAGGAGATCGCTACGAGCAGTACTTC
V: TRBV11-2
D: .
J: TRBJ2-7
size: .

CDR3: CASSPQGGRNQETQYF
DNA: TGTGCCAGCTCACCTCAAGGGGGACGTAACCAAGAGACCCAGTACTTC
V: TRBV18
D: .
J: TRBJ2-5
size: .

CDR3: CASRRGSSYNSPLHF
DNA: TGTGCCAGCAGACGGGGGAGCTCCTATAATTCACCCCTCCACTTT
V: TRBV13
D: .
J: TRBJ1-6
size: once

CDR3: CASSLVAASGGALVDEQFF
DNA: TGCGCCAGCAGCTTGGTGGCGGCTAGCGGGGGGGCGCTTGTAGATGAGCAGTTCTTC
V: TRBV5-1
D: TRBD2
J: TRBJ2-1
size: .

CDR3: CASSGTVIIKDSPLHF
DNA: TGTGCCAGCAGTGGGACAGTAATCATCAAGGATTCACCCCTCCACTTT
V: TRBV6-1
D: .
J: TRBJ1-6
size: .

CDR3: CASSQVRGVPGNTIYF
DNA: TGTGCCAGCAGCCAAGTTCGTGGTGTACCTGGAAACACCATATATTTT
V: TRBV3-1/TRBV3-2
D: .
J: TRBJ1-3
size: .

CDR3: CASSLDLAGGGGRDTQYF
DNA: TGTGCCAGCAGTTTAGACCTAGCGGGAGGAGGGGGTAGGGATACGCAGTATTTT
V: TRBV28
D: TRBD2
J: TRBJ2-3
size: .

CDR3: CASSPTGQGEWTEAFF
DNA: TGTGCCAGCAGCCCGACGGGACAGGGGGAGTGGACTGAAGCTTTCTTT
V: TRBV6-4
D: TRBD1
J: TRBJ1-1
size: .

CDR3: CASSLGVEAEAFF
DNA: TGTGCCAGCAGCTTAGGGGTAGAGGCCGAAGCTTTCTTT
V: TRBV7-8
D: .
J: TRBJ1-1
size: .

CDR3: CASSQDRGSSYNSPLHF
DNA: TGTGCCAGCAGCCAAGATAGGGGGAGCTCCTATAATTCACCCCTCCACTTT
V: TRBV14
D: .
J: TRBJ1-6
size: once

CDR3: CASSPGQERGELFF
DNA: TGCGCCAGCAGCCCGGGACAGGAGCGGGGGGAGCTGTTTTTT
V: TRBV5-1
D: TRBD1
J: TRBJ2-2
size: .

CDR3: CASSLEGQGGELFF
DNA: TGCGCCAGCAGCTTGGAGGGTCAGGGCGGGGAGCTGTTTTTT
V: TRBV5-1
D: .
J: TRBJ2-2
size: .

CDR3: CASSLAEGVGYGYTF
DNA: TGTGCCAGCAGCTTAGCGGAGGGGGTCGGCTATGGCTACACCTTC
V: TRBV11-2
D: .
J: TRBJ1-2
size: .

CDR3: CASSLGANAKETQYF
DNA: TGCGCCAGCAGCTTGGGCGCAAACGCCAAAGAGACCCAGTACTTC
V: TRBV5-1
D: .
J: TRBJ2-5
size: .

CDR3: CASSLGRRYGYTF
DNA: TGTGCCAGCAGTTTGGGCAGGAGATATGGCTACACCTTC
V: TRBV12-3/TRBV12-4
D: .
J: TRBJ1-2
size: .

CDR3: CASSTQGAGVGYEQYF
DNA: TGTGCCAGTAGTACCCAAGGAGCAGGGGTGGGGTACGAGCAGTACTTC
V: TRBV19
D: .
J: TRBJ2-7
size: .

CDR3: CASSPFRDRDQETQYF
DNA: TGTGCCAGCTCACCATTCCGGGACAGGGACCAAGAGACCCAGTACTTC
V: TRBV18
D: TRBD1
J: TRBJ2-5
size: .

CDR3: CATSRQLAGNTDTQYF
DNA: TGTGCCACCAGCAGGCAACTAGCGGGGAACACAGATACGCAGTATTTT
V: TRBV15
D: TRBD2
J: TRBJ2-3
size: .

CDR3: CASSLAGGREYEQYF
DNA: TGCGCCAGCAGCTTGGCCGGGGGACGGGAGTACGAGCAGTACTTC
V: TRBV5-1
D: .
J: TRBJ2-7
size: .